This T cell receptor beta chain comes out of a study of cytomegalovirus exposure and HLA in healthy donors. PCR primers comprised 60 Vbeta and 13 Jbeta primers. The assay was immunoSEQ multiplex PCR, and TCRdb's table has in-frame clones only and misses some. The sample contains about 62,000 clones, more than 75% of which appear only once. The CDR3 consists of 15 residues. CDR1 is SEHNR, CDR2 FQNEAQ, per germline (reference sequence). Trimming took 5 bases from V and 4 from J, leaving 17 bases between them. The sequencing input was PBMCs. This TCR derives from a young man in good health and CMV-seronegative. The chain has TRBV7-9 and TRBJ1-2; D gene uncertain. This CDR3 reads CASSRPGTPGYGYTF. CDR3 DNA: TGTGCCAGCAGCCGGCCCGGCACCCCGGGCTATGGCTACACCTTC.